A selection of T cell receptor beta chains follows, all from one sample in a study of blood T cell repertoires in COVID-19. The data were produced by immunoSEQ multiplex PCR, yet TCRdb's version contains in-frame clones alone and is incomplete. Among some 70,000 clones, over 80% were seen once, and the ten largest hold 6.7%. Sequenced: peripheral blood. Receptor source: a woman at least 80 years old with active COVID-19. CDR3s include the opening cysteine and the closing phenylalanine or tryptophan. D genes are given only for firm matches. Clone size is stated in some rows and not others, as once, few, many or a class when expanded.

CDR3aa	CDR3nt	v_gene	j_gene	d_gene	abundance
CASRTQRNTEAFF	TGTGCCAGCAGAACACAGAGGAACACTGAAGCTTTCTTT	TRBV2	TRBJ1-1	-	-
CASSYSQGAGTEAFF	TGTGCCAGCAGTTACTCGCAGGGGGCCGGCACTGAAGCTTTCTTT	TRBV6-5	TRBJ1-1	TRBD1	-
CASSFSSGGPYTQYF	TGTGCCAGCAGTTTTTCTAGCGGGGGACCATATACGCAGTATTTT	TRBV28	TRBJ2-3	TRBD2	-
CASSGTGDYGYTF	TGTGCCAGTAGCGGGACAGGAGACTATGGCTACACCTTC	TRBV19	TRBJ1-2	TRBD1	-
CATVDRPGGEQYF	TGTGCCACTGTGGACAGGCCAGGGGGCGAGCAGTACTTC	TRBV2	TRBJ2-7	TRBD1	-
CASSQGTSGYNEQFF	TGTGCCAGCAGCCAAGGGACTAGCGGCTACAATGAGCAGTTCTTC	TRBV4-2	TRBJ2-1	TRBD2	-
CASSSDTRFGYTF	TGTGCCAGCAGCTCGGACACCCGCTTTGGCTACACCTTC	TRBV5-5	TRBJ1-2	-	-
CASSSATTSGVYKQYF	TGTGCCAGCAGCTCTGCTACGACTAGCGGGGTCTATAAGCAGTACTTC	TRBV7-2	TRBJ2-7	TRBD2	-
CASSQDLGILDGYTF	TGCGCCAGCAGCCAAGACCTGGGCATCTTAGATGGCTACACCTTC	TRBV4-3	TRBJ1-2	-	-
CASSAGGTDTQYF	TGTGCCAGCTCAGCAGGGGGCACAGATACGCAGTATTTT	TRBV18	TRBJ2-3	-	once
CASSVPRAYEQYF	TGTGCCAGCAGCGTACCCCGGGCCTACGAGCAGTACTTC	TRBV9	TRBJ2-7	-	-
CASSLGGSANYGYTF	TGTGCCAGCAGCTTGGGCGGCAGTGCTAACTATGGCTACACCTTC	TRBV5-6	TRBJ1-2	-	-
CASSYRQPSEKLFF	TGTGCCAGCAGCTACCGACAGCCGAGTGAAAAACTGTTTTTT	TRBV7-2	TRBJ1-4	-	-
CAISDVPGQGGYEQYF	TGTGCCATCAGCGACGTCCCGGGACAGGGGGGGTACGAGCAGTACTTC	TRBV10-3	TRBJ2-7	TRBD1	few
CASSPRSDGDTQYF	TGTGCCAGCAGCCCTCGTTCAGACGGGGATACGCAGTATTTT	TRBV9	TRBJ2-3	-	once
CASSPLAGTYEQYF	TGTGCCAGCAGCCCCTTAGCGGGCACCTACGAGCAGTACTTC	TRBV7-8	TRBJ2-7	TRBD2	-
CASSQGQRPNYGYTF	TGTGCCAGCAGCCAAGGACAGCGACCTAACTATGGCTACACCTTC	TRBV14	TRBJ1-2	-	-
CASSPNLAGGETQYF	TGTGCCAGCAGTCCCAACCTAGCGGGAGGTGAGACCCAGTACTTC	TRBV14	TRBJ2-5	TRBD2	-
CSASEGTSGITGELFF	TGCAGTGCTAGTGAGGGGACTAGCGGGATCACCGGGGAGCTGTTTTTT	TRBV20-1	TRBJ2-2	TRBD2	once